The present T cell receptor (beta chain) was sequenced within a study of blood T cell repertoires in COVID-19. Study background: COVID-19 samples from acute and convalescent phases originated in the United States, Italy and Spain. The cDNA or gDNA used as material had been derived from T cells, B-cell-depleted T cells, or PBMCs.

Clones were sequenced by immunoSEQ multiplex PCR, and TCRdb holds only the in-frame ones, with some missing. The data show over 30,000 clones, 85% seen once. The sequence derives from a woman aged 55-69 years with active COVID-19. Sequencing was done on a sample of peripheral blood.

CDR3 bases: TGTGCCAGCAGCGTGGGAGGGCGGGCTGAAGCTTTCTTT. Translated: CASSVGGRAEAFF. V and J are TRBV9 and TRBJ1-1; D is ambiguous. Germline lookup yields CDR1 SGDLS and CDR2 YYNGEE. With 2 bases removed from V and 6 bases from J, the gap between germline ends came to 11 bases. The length of the CDR3 is 13 residues.